This passage covers 21 T cell receptor beta chains from one sample sequenced in a study of CD8 T cells in ankylosing spondylitis. TCRdb processed the 5' RACE reads anew with MiXCR; each CDR3 protein has one entry. This sample has 200,000 to 300,000 distinct CDR3 sequences, with roughly a tenth found just once. The material sequenced was blood, either unsorted or a sorted T cell fraction (not recorded which). All receptors come from a male donor with ankylosing spondylitis or in good health (not recorded which).

This clonotype occurred many times. This chain uses TRBV6-4 with TRBJ2-3; no reliable D call. Germline V gives CDR1 MRHNA, CDR2 SNTAGT. This CDR3 is 13 amino acids long. V was clipped by 2 bases and J by 3 bases, with 6 bases between them. Here the CDR3 reads CASSDPETDTQYF. CDR3 DNA: TGTGCCAGCAGTGACCCCGAAACAGATACGCAGTATTTT.

In this sample, this clonotype turned up a few times. V is TRBV12-2 and J is TRBJ2-1; the DNA was not used to check the table's D call, TRBD2. TRBV12-2 is labeled a pseudogene. CDR3 length: 16 amino acids. As DNA, the CDR3 is TGTGCAAGTCGCATCCCCGGGACTAGCGGGGTGAATGAGCAGTTCTTC. It specifies CASRIPGTSGVNEQFF.

This clonotype was observed at least ten times. The V gene is TRBV12-3 or TRBV12-4, the J gene TRBJ1-4; 7 positions match TRBD1. V was clipped by 3 bases and J by 8 bases; unmatched bases: 6. The CDR3 extends over 14 amino acids. The CDR3 is CASSFGAGGEKLFF. The CDR3, as DNA: TGTGCCAGCAGTTTCGGGGCAGGGGGAGAAAAACTGTTTTTT.

This clonotype occurred many times. This rearrangement joins TRBV21-1 to TRBJ1-3; the DNA was not compared with TRBD1, the D call given in the table. TRBV21-1 is a listed pseudogene. The CDR3 totals 18 residues. The CDR3 DNA reads TGTGCCAGCAGCCCAGGGGTCCAGGCTTTTGACTCTGGAAACACCATATATTTT. It is translated as CASSPGVQAFDSGNTIYF.

This clonotype was observed many times. J is TRBJ1-3 and V is TRBV12-3 or TRBV12-4, with a possible D match to TRBD1 (6 bases). Trimming shortened V by 5 bases and J by 4 bases, and 21 bases separated the two germline ends. There are 17 residues in the CDR3. The CDR3 DNA reads TGTGCCAGCAGTACTCGGGTCTCAACGGGGGGCGGAAACACCATATATTTT. Protein: CASSTRVSTGGGNTIYF.

The sample holds many counts of this clonotype. The chain combines TRBV9 with TRBJ2-7; 7 bases fit TRBD2. The CDR3 totals 15 residues. With V trimmed by 0 bases and J by 3 bases, 6 bases remained unmatched. Germline V lookup: CDR1 SGDLS, CDR2 YYNGEE. CDR3 amino acids: CASSVASGKYYEQYF. In nucleotides, the CDR3 is TGTGCCAGCAGCGTAGCCAGCGGGAAATACTACGAGCAGTACTTC.

This clonotype was detected ten times or more. This chain joins TRBV7-9 and TRBJ1-3; D not resolved. The V end lost 1 base, the J end lost 4 bases, and 8 bases lay between the germline ends. Germline V lookup: CDR1 SEHNR, CDR2 FQNEAQ (reference sequence). The CDR3 extends over 14 amino acids. The CDR3 nucleotides read TGTGCCAGCAGCTTAGGGGAAATCGGAAACACCATATATTTT. It encodes CASSLGEIGNTIYF.

This clonotype was counted at least ten times. The J gene is TRBJ2-1, the V gene TRBV7-9; D is unresolved. V lost 3 bases and J 7 bases, leaving 7 bases between the germline ends. This CDR3 region has 12 residues. The V gene's germline CDR1 is SEHNR and CDR2 FQNEAQ (reference sequence). This CDR3 is CASSFHGNEQFF. The CDR3 nucleotides are TGTGCCAGCAGCTTCCACGGTAATGAGCAGTTCTTC.

The sample holds many counts of this clonotype. This chain links TRBV30 with TRBJ1-2, with 8 bases fitting TRBD1. This CDR3 spans 14 amino acids. CDR1 and CDR2 from the germline V gene are GTSNPN and SVGIG (reference sequence). With V trimmed by 5 bases and J by 7 bases, 12 bases remained unmatched. CDR3 DNA sequence: TGTGCCTGGGTAAAGGACAGGGTGCAGGGTGGCTACACCTTC. As protein: CAWVKDRVQGGYTF. Together with reference TRBV30 and TRBJ1-2, the CDR3 gives the full variable domain: SQTIHQWPATLVQPVGSPLSLECTVEGTSNPNLYWYRQAAGRGLQLLFYSVGIGQISSEVPQNLSASRPQDRQFILSSKKLLLSDSGFYLCAWVKDRVQGGYTFGSGTRLTVV.

This clonotype was counted ten times or more. This chain joins TRBV5-1 and TRBJ2-3; D may correspond to TRBD1 or TRBD2 (5 bases each). The CDR3 has 15 amino acids. The germline gives CDR1 SGHRS, CDR2 YFSETQ. Deletions cut 0 bases from V and 3 bases from J, with 11 bases between. Written as DNA, the CDR3 is TGCGCCAGCAGCTTGGAAGGGTGGGGGACAGATACGCAGTATTTT. It specifies CASSLEGWGTDTQYF.

This clonotype was detected ten times or more. V and J are TRBV7-9 and TRBJ1-1, with a possible D match to TRBD1 (5 bases). The CDR3 consists of 16 residues. From germline, CDR1 is SEHNR and CDR2 FQNEAQ (reference sequence). Trimming cost V 5 bases and J 1 base, with 17 bases left between them. Here the CDR3 DNA reads TGTGCCAGCAGCCATAAAGCCGGGACGGCGAACACTGAAGCTTTCTTT. Amino acids: CASSHKAGTANTEAFF.

This clonotype was recorded at least ten times. The chain employs TRBV7-2 and TRBJ1-5; D is undetermined. This CDR3 has 13 residues. Germline CDR1 SGHTA, CDR2 FQGNSA. Trimming left V 1 base short and J 9 bases short, with 10 bases between. DNA of the CDR3: TGTGCCAGCAGCTTAGAAGGAATTGGGCCCCAGCATTTT. Translation: CASSLEGIGPQHF.

There are many counts of this clonotype. J is TRBJ1-6 and V is TRBV20-1; possibly TRBD1 for D (6 bases). V was trimmed by 5 bases and J by 4 bases, leaving 15 bases between them. The CDR3 is made up of 15 amino acids. Germline CDR1 is DFQATT and CDR2 is SNEGSKA (reference sequence). DNA of the CDR3: TGCAGTGCTGGAAGGGGGGGGAATTATAATTCACCCCTCCACTTT. Translated: CSAGRGGNYNSPLHF.

This clonotype showed up just a few times. The V gene is TRBV12-3 or TRBV12-4, the J gene TRBJ1-4; 7 positions match TRBD1. Trimming cost V 5 bases and J 8 bases; bases outside gene matches: 5. The length of the CDR3 is 13 residues. CDR3 coding DNA: TGTGCCAGCAGTGCACCGGGACAGGAAAAACTGTTTTTT. Protein sequence: CASSAPGQEKLFF.

This sequence joins TRBV5-1 and TRBJ2-1; D gene uncertain. Germline V gives CDR1 SGHRS, CDR2 YFSETQ. The CDR3 covers 15 residues. V lost 2 bases, J lost 2 bases, and 11 bases lay in between. Here the CDR3 reads CASSFPDPPYNEQFF. The CDR3 nucleotides read TGCGCCAGCAGCTTCCCGGACCCCCCCTACAATGAGCAGTTCTTC.

V and J are TRBV5-6 and TRBJ1-1; D unresolved. Germline V lookup: CDR1 SGHDT, CDR2 YYEEEE. The CDR3 length is 14 residues. The V gene lost 0 bases and the J gene lost 0 bases, with 6 bases spanning the gap. This CDR3 reads CASSLDTLNTEAFF. CDR3 nucleotides: TGTGCCAGCAGCTTGGATACCCTGAACACTGAAGCTTTCTTT.

This clonotype was observed at least ten times. V is TRBV20-1 and J is TRBJ2-1; 14 nucleotides agree with TRBD2. This CDR3 is 14 amino acids long. CDR1 is DFQATT, CDR2 SNEGSKA, per germline (reference sequence). V lost 5 bases to trimming and J lost 7 bases; unmatched junction nucleotides: 4. This chain's CDR3 is CSAARLAGGNEQFF. The CDR3 DNA sequence: TGCAGTGCTGCTAGACTAGCGGGGGGGAATGAGCAGTTCTTC.

CDR3 amino acids: CASSLATATNYGYTF. The DNA of the CDR3 is TGTGCCAGCAGCTTAGCCACAGCGACGAACTATGGCTACACCTTC. The chain joins TRBV7-2 to TRBJ1-2, with no clear D. The length of the CDR3 is 15 residues. Between the trimmed V and J ends, which lost 0 bases and 2 bases, there was a span of 10 bases. Germline CDR1 and CDR2: SGHTA and FQGNSA.

This clonotype has only a few counts. V usage is TRBV29-1 and J usage is TRBJ2-1, with D perhaps matching TRBD1 (5 bases). The CDR3 is 11 residues long. The germline gives CDR1 SQVTM, CDR2 ANQGSEA. V dropped 3 bases and J dropped 9 bases, with 9 bases sitting between them. CDR3 amino acids: CSVDRVGEQFF. For the CDR3, the DNA is TGCAGCGTTGACAGGGTAGGTGAGCAGTTCTTC.

The table lists this clonotype with many counts. J is TRBJ1-1 and V is TRBV20-1; D remains unclear. The CDR3 is made up of 14 amino acids. CDR1 DFQATT and CDR2 SNEGSKA come from the germline V gene (reference sequence). V was cut by 0 bases and J by 3 bases, with 11 bases left in between. CDR3 coding DNA: TGCAGTGCTAGAGACACGGACGGCCACACTGAAGCTTTCTTT. Its protein product is CSARDTDGHTEAFF.

The genes are TRBV4-1 and TRBJ1-5; D may be TRBD1 (6 bases). The V and J ends lost 0 bases and 8 bases respectively, with 14 bases between them. From germline, CDR1 is MGHRA and CDR2 YSYEKL. CDR3 length: 15 residues. The CDR3 nucleotides are TGCGCCAGCAGCCAAGAGGGGGGCCGAGTGAAGCCCCAGCATTTT. This translates into CASSQEGGRVKPQHF.